The 22 T cell receptor beta chains given below trace back to one sample, sequenced in a study of T cell changes during pregnancy in multiple sclerosis. The protocol was immunoSEQ multiplex PCR, while the TCRdb copy is restricted to in-frame clones and leaves out a portion. This table has roughly 60,000 clones, roughly 91% appearing once. The source was peripheral blood, collected before pregnancy. The receptors were gathered from a female donor with multiple sclerosis, enrolled in a pregnancy study.

Worth noting for this clone: One end of the junction varies from germline; a read error may be responsible. The genes are TRBV18 and TRBJ1-4; D gene uncertain. The CDR3 has 16 amino acids. The germline V gene has CDR1 KGHSH and CDR2 LQKENI. The CDR3: CASSPRRGDFNEKLFF. CDR3 DNA sequence: TGTGCCAGCTCGCCACGGCGCGGGGATTTCAATGAAAAACTGTTTTTT. Combining the CDR3 with reference TRBV18 and TRBJ1-4 gives the whole variable domain NAGVMQNPRHLVRRRGQEARLRCSPMKGHSHVYWYRQLPEEGLKFMVYLQKENIIDESGMPKERFSAEFPKEGPSILRIQQVVRGDSAAYFCASSPRRGDFNEKLFFGSGTQLSVL.

This chain joins TRBV5-1 and TRBJ2-1, with 7 bases identical to TRBD1. Germline V gene data show CDR1 as SGHRS and CDR2 as YFSETQ. The CDR3 extends over 14 amino acids. V trimming: 5 bases; J trimming: 4 bases; junction bases outside the gene matches: 6. In DNA form, the CDR3 reads TGCGCCAGCAGTCGGGGACAGATTTACAATGAGCAGTTCTTC. Translated, it gives CASSRGQIYNEQFF.

The V gene is TRBV9, the J gene TRBJ1-2, with D hard to call. The CDR3 has 11 residues. V lost 6 bases and J 1 base, leaving 4 bases between the germline ends. The germline V gene encodes CDR1 SGDLS and CDR2 YYNGEE. The CDR3 sequence is CASTNNYGYTF. For the CDR3, the DNA is TGTGCCAGCACCAATAACTATGGCTACACCTTC.

Only one count was recorded for this clone. The chain is built from TRBV4-3 and TRBJ1-3, with 9 bases lining up with TRBD1. From germline, CDR1 is LGHNA and CDR2 YSLEER. This CDR3 comprises 17 residues. J lost 4 bases, V lost 4 bases, and 11 bases had no gene match. In DNA, the CDR3 is TGCGCCAGCAGCCTACCGGCACAGGGGGCGCGAGGAAACACCATATATTTT. It yields the protein CASSLPAQGARGNTIYF.

The gene calls are TRBV7-2 and TRBJ1-1, with a possible D match to TRBD1 (5 bases). This CDR3 has 13 residues. The germline V and J ends were trimmed by 3 bases and 7 bases, with 12 bases remaining between them. Germline V lookup: CDR1 SGHTA, CDR2 FQGNSA. CDR3 coding DNA: TGTGCCAGCAGCTTGGGGGGAATCTATGAAGCTTTCTTT. The encoded protein is CASSLGGIYEAFF.

J is TRBJ2-2 and V is TRBV7-6; 9 bases are a match to TRBD1. Germline lookup yields CDR1 SGHVS and CDR2 FNYEAQ. Trimming cost V 4 bases and J 8 bases; bases outside gene matches: 11. The CDR3 runs to 16 residues. CDR3 residues: CASSSLSGQGGGELFF. The CDR3 coding sequence is TGTGCCAGCAGCTCACTCTCGGGACAGGGAGGTGGGGAGCTGTTTTTT.

This clone came up once. The chain is built from TRBV19 and TRBJ1-2; 7 bases are shared with TRBD1. There are 18 residues in the CDR3. V trimming: 6 bases; J trimming: 9 bases; junction bases outside the gene matches: 25. The germline V gene has CDR1 LNHDA and CDR2 SQIVND (reference sequence). CDR3 protein: CASSPGQAFILWRTSYTF. CDR3 DNA sequence: TGTGCCAGTAGCCCCGGACAGGCCTTCATCCTATGGCGTACGAGCTACACCTTC.

The chain links TRBV2 to TRBJ2-1; D might be TRBD1 (6 bases). Germline-derived CDR1 and CDR2 are SNHLY and FYNNEI. The length of the CDR3 is 12 residues. V gave up 4 bases and J gave up 10 bases, with 11 bases separating them. The CDR3 reads CASSAGVGEQFF. In DNA, the CDR3 is TGTGCCAGCAGTGCAGGGGTTGGGGAGCAGTTCTTC.

J is TRBJ2-7 and V is TRBV9; D is perhaps TRBD1 (5 bases). The V gene's germline CDR1 is SGDLS and CDR2 YYNGEE. The V and J ends lost 1 base and 2 bases respectively, with 10 bases between them. CDR3 size: 14 residues. The CDR3 region is CASSVQGGPYEQYF. The CDR3 nucleotides are TGTGCCAGCAGCGTACAGGGTGGCCCCTACGAGCAGTACTTC.

The gene calls are TRBV9 and TRBJ1-3; D remains ambiguous. The CDR3 sequence is 13 residues long. Between the trimmed V and J ends, which lost 0 bases and 5 bases, there was a span of 6 bases. The germline gives CDR1 SGDLS, CDR2 YYNGEE. In DNA form, the CDR3 reads TGTGCCAGCAGCGTAGATGAGCGAAACACCATATATTTT. Residues: CASSVDERNTIYF.

The count of this clone is one. V and J are TRBV19 and TRBJ2-1; 9 bases align to TRBD2. Germline V gene lookup returns CDR1 LNHDA and CDR2 SQIVND (reference sequence). V was clipped by 5 bases and J by 0 bases; unmatched bases: 5. The CDR3 runs to 16 residues. The CDR3 loop is CASSLQAGGSYNEQFF. Written as DNA, the CDR3 is TGTGCCAGTAGTCTCCAAGCGGGGGGCTCCTACAATGAGCAGTTCTTC.

The CDR3 DNA is TGTGCCAGCAGCTGGGGCGTCGGTACAGATACGCAGTATTTT. Its protein product is CASSWGVGTDTQYF. V and J are TRBV7-3 and TRBJ2-3; possibly TRBD1 for D (5 bases). Trimming stripped 4 bases from V and 3 bases from J, with 11 bases between. The CDR3 consists of 14 residues. The germline V gene has CDR1 SGHTA and CDR2 FQGTGA.

This chain joins TRBV14 and TRBJ2-7, with D possibly being TRBD2 (5 bases). The CDR3 runs 15 residues. V was pared by 3 bases and J by 6 bases, with 18 bases between. Germline V gene sequence: CDR1 SGHDN, CDR2 FVKESK. CDR3: CASSHYGGRTGEQYF. CDR3 in DNA: TGTGCCAGCAGCCACTACGGCGGCCGGACTGGCGAGCAGTACTTC. The full variable domain, with the rest looked up from reference TRBV14 and TRBJ2-7, is EAGVTQFPSHSVIEKGQTVTLRCDPISGHDNLYWYRRVMGKEIKFLLHFVKESKQDESGMPNNRFLAERTGGTYSTLKVQPAELEDSGVYFCASSHYGGRTGEQYFGPGTRLTVT.

Notes on this clone: At one end the junction does not follow the germline gene, possibly because of a read error. The rearrangement uses TRBV20-1 and TRBJ1-3; unclear D gene. Germline V gene data show CDR1 as DFQATT and CDR2 as SNEGSKA (reference sequence). The CDR3 contains 11 residues. The CDR3 is CSARGRNTIYF. The CDR3 nucleotides are TGCAGTGCCAGAGGGAGGAACACCATATATTTT.

The DNA for the CDR3 is TGTGCCAGCAGCGTCTATCTAGGCACAGATACGCAGTATTTT. Translation gives CASSVYLGTDTQYF. The rearrangement uses TRBV9 and TRBJ2-3; no reliable D call. This CDR3 contains 14 residues. V was clipped by 2 bases and J by 1 base, with 8 bases between them. The V gene's germline CDR1 is SGDLS and CDR2 YYNGEE.

The chain employs TRBV7-8 and TRBJ2-3; 8 nucleotides line up with TRBD1. The CDR3 has 16 amino acids. V shed 5 bases and J 2 bases; nucleotides not matched to a gene: 9. The V gene's germline CDR1 is SGHVS and CDR2 FQNEAQ. As DNA, the CDR3 is TGTGCCAGCAGCCAAGGTGGGACAGGTGACACAGATACGCAGTATTTT. Amino acid sequence: CASSQGGTGDTDTQYF.

This rearrangement joins TRBV7-6 to TRBJ2-5; D is perhaps TRBD1 (5 bases). Germline loops: CDR1 SGHVS, CDR2 FNYEAQ. Trimming removed 6 bases from V and 4 bases from J, with 12 bases in between. The CDR3 is made up of 13 amino acids. The chain's CDR3 is CASRGHPLETQYF. The CDR3 bases are TGTGCCAGCAGGGGGCACCCTTTAGAGACCCAGTACTTC.

The chain employs TRBV4-3 and TRBJ1-1; D not resolved. CDR1 and CDR2 (germline): LGHNA, YSLEER. The CDR3 totals 13 residues. V was trimmed by 0 bases and J by 5 bases, leaving 7 bases between them. CDR3 bases: TGCGCCAGCAGCCAAGATACGAGGACTGAAGCTTTCTTT. The encoded protein is CASSQDTRTEAFF.

This sequence joins TRBV6-5 and TRBJ1-1; D may be TRBD1 (5 bases). The V gene lost 4 bases and the J gene lost 3 bases, with 18 bases spanning the gap. This CDR3 has 16 amino acids. Per germline, CDR1 MNHEY and CDR2 SVGAGI. The CDR3 DNA is TGTGCCAGCAGTTCCCCCTCCGGGGGATCGTACACTGAAGCTTTCTTT. It specifies CASSSPSGGSYTEAFF.

Here the CDR3 reads CASSANPGTGGTGELFF. CDR3 sequence (DNA): TGTGCCAGCAGCGCAAACCCCGGGACAGGGGGTACCGGGGAGCTGTTTTTT. The chain carries TRBV9 and TRBJ2-2; the match to TRBD1 covers 11 bases. The ends lost 3 bases at V and 5 bases at J; junction bases unmatched: 9. Germline-derived CDR1 and CDR2 are SGDLS and YYNGEE. CDR3 size: 17 residues.

V and J are TRBV19 and TRBJ1-1; weak D call: TRBD1 (5 bases). V gave up 5 bases and J gave up 4 bases, with 17 bases separating them. The length of the CDR3 is 15 residues. In germline, CDR1 is LNHDA, CDR2 SQIVND (reference sequence). CDR3 residues: CASSSSRQFPTEAFF. CDR3 bases: TGTGCCAGTAGTTCAAGTCGACAGTTTCCCACTGAAGCTTTCTTT. The full variable domain, with the rest looked up from reference TRBV19 and TRBJ1-1, is DGGITQSPKYLFRKEGQNVTLSCEQNLNHDAMYWYRQDPGQGLRLIYYSQIVNDFQKGDIAEGYSVSREKKESFPLTVTSAQKNPTAFYLCASSSSRQFPTEAFFGQGTRLTVV.

This chain connects TRBV11-3 to TRBJ2-7, with a weak D call TRBD2 (5 bases). V lost 3 bases to trimming and J lost 1 base, with 7 bases between them. The CDR3 is 13 amino acids. CDR1 SGHNT and CDR2 YENEEA come from the germline V gene. The CDR3 bases are TGTGCCAGCAGCTTGGGAGCTTCCTACGAGCAGTACTTC. Translation: CASSLGASYEQYF.